This T cell receptor beta chain was sequenced during a study of T cell responses to AZD1222 COVID-19 vaccine (dated by TCRdb to about 2021). For the wider study: TCR sequencing covered roughly 230 trial participants: 200 to 210 given two doses of AZD1222 and 26 given two doses of MenACWY control vaccine. Trial participants were enrolled by age into 18-55, 56-69 and 70-plus year subgroups, with around 150, 28 and 57 TCR-sequenced participants respectively.

With respect to this clone: No cognate antigen has been identified for it. Base qualities are not recorded, but no much larger clone differs from it by a single base.

Broad study findings and their caveats: Participants were mostly white British and included more females than males, and it was suggested by the authors that clonal diversity may have been underestimated. Because no day 14 peak-response samples were available, the repertoires could be characterized only after the peak T cell response. Reportedly, close to half of the unique spike-specific TCRs recognized epitopes lying outside the regions that are mutated in the B.1.351 and B.1.1.7 variants. After two AZD1222 doses, both the breadth and the depth of spike-specific TCRs were significantly higher than at day 0 and than in MenACWY recipients. The 56-69-year group was small, and its depth increase did not reach significance, likely because of low power. CD4 TCRs associated with the vaccine covered the entire spike protein, and the dominant responses were in regions 160-218 and 743-854. Conclusions about previously exposed vaccinees were limited because only 6 or 7 AZD1222 recipients were SARS-CoV-2 seropositive at baseline.

The CDR3 regions of human TCRbeta chains were analyzed by immunosequencing. On the study's bioinformatics: Repertoire TCRs were matched against a reference library of SARS-CoV-2-specific TCRs generated with the MIRA antigen-specificity platform. Breadth meant the fraction of unique TCRs that were SARS-CoV-2-associated, whereas depth meant the fraction of total T cells that were SARS-CoV-2-associated. Each spike-specific TCR was assigned to its reactive spike region and to a CD4 or CD8 class using the MIRA data. Log10-transformed breadth and depth values were compared by one-way ANOVA with Sidak's multiple comparisons tests. As stored in TCRdb, this immuneACCESS dataset retains in-frame rearrangements with V and J assigned. A fraction of the clones does not appear; measured against another copy, unresolved V genes explain less than half of the discrepancy, and the remainder lacks a known reason. V, J and clone size are those of that table, while D and trimming were read from the DNA. Counted in this sample were roughly 70,000 clones; 83% of them appeared once. The leading ten clones occupy 5% to 6.5% of the sample.

What this sample's time point label stands for: about 28 days (+/-7) after the second vaccine dose. Because spike-specific TCR depth and breadth did not differ between the two schedules, AZD1222 recipients who got a second dose at roughly 4 weeks were pooled with those who got a second dose at roughly 12 weeks. Samples from vaccinated people were obtained from the UK trials COV001 and COV002, which included a single-blind randomized controlled phase 2/3 trial of AZD1222 (ChAdOx1 nCoV-19) in healthy adults. For TCRbeta chain sequencing, PBMC samples were collected from trial participants at day 0 and at day 28 after the second dose. Sample: peripheral blood, taken 28 days after the second AZD1222 dose. This clonotype was sampled from an adult who received the AZD1222 COVID-19 vaccine.

CDR3 region: CASSFSRGRDSPLHF. The DNA sequence follows: TGTGCCAGCAGCTTCTCCAGGGGGCGGGATTCACCCCTCCACTTT. The chain joins TRBV7-8 to TRBJ1-6, and 8 junction bases match TRBD1. The CDR3 measures 15 amino acids from cysteine to phenylalanine. The DNA shown is the 45-base CDR3, in frame from base 1. The CDR1 and CDR2 encoded by the germline V gene are SGHVS and FQNEAQ. Trimmed from V: 3 bases; trimmed from J: 8 bases; junction bases lacking a gene match: 6. The CDR3, completed at both ends by the reference TRBV7-8 and TRBJ1-6 genes, gives the full variable domain GAGVSQSPRYKVAKRGQDVALRCDPISGHVSLFWYQQALGQGPEFLTYFQNEAQLDKSGLPSDRFFAERPEGSVSTLKIQRTQQEDSAVYLCASSFSRGRDSPLHFGNGTRLTVT.